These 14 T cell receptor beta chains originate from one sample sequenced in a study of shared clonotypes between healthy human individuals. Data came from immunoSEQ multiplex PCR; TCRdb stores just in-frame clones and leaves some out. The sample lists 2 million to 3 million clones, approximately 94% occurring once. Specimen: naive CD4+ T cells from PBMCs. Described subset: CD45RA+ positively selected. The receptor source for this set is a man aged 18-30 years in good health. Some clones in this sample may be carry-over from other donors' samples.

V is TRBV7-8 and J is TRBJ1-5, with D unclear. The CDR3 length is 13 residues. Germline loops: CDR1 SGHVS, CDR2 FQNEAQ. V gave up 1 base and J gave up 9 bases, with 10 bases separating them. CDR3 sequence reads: CASSLVGRGPQHF. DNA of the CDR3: TGTGCCAGCAGCTTAGTGGGTCGGGGGCCCCAGCATTTT.

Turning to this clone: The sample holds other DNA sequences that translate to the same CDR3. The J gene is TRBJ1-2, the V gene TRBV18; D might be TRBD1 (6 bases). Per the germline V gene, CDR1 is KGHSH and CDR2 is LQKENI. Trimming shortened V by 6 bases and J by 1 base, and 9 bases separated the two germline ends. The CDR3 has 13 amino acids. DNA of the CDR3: TGTGCCAGCTCCCTGGACAGTAACTATGGCTACACCTTC. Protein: CASSLDSNYGYTF. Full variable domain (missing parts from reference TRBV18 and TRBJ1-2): NAGVMQNPRHLVRRRGQEARLRCSPMKGHSHVYWYRQLPEEGLKFMVYLQKENIIDESGMPKERFSAEFPKEGPSILRIQQVVRGDSAAYFCASSLDSNYGYTFGSGTRLTVV.

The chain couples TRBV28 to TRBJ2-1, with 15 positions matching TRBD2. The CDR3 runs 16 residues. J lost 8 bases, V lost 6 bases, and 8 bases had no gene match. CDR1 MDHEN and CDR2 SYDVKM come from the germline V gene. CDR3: CASRGTSGRKRDEQFF. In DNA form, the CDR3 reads TGTGCCAGCAGGGGGACTAGCGGGAGGAAACGGGATGAGCAGTTCTTC.

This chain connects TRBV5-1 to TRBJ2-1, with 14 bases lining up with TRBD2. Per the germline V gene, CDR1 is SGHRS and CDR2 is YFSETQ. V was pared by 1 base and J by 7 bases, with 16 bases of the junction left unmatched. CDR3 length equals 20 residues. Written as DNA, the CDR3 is TGCGCCAGCAGCTTGACCGGACTAGCGGGAGGTTCGGAAGGAGGGAATGAGCAGTTCTTC. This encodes CASSLTGLAGGSEGGNEQFF.

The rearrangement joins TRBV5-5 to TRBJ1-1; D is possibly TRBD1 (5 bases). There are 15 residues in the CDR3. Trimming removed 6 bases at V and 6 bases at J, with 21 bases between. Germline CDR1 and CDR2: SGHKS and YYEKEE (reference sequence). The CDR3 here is CASTTVGQSPAEAFF. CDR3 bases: TGTGCCAGCACCACCGTGGGGCAGTCCCCTGCTGAAGCTTTCTTT.

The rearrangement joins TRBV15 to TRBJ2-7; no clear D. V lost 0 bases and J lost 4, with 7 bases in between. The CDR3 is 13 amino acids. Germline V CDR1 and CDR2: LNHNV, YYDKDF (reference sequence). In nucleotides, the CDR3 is TGTGCCACCAGCAGAGATCTACGGTACGAGCAGTACTTC. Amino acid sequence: CATSRDLRYEQYF.

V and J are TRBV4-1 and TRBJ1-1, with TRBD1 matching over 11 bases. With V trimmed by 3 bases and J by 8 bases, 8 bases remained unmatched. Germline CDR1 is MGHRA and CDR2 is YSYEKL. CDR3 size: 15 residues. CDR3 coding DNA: TGCGCCAGCAGCCAGGGACAGGGGGGTGGACAAGAAGCTTTCTTT. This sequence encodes CASSQGQGGGQEAFF.

Written as DNA, the CDR3 is TGTGCCAGTAGTATATATGGGACAGGGTTCTACGAGCAGTACTTC. Its translation: CASSIYGTGFYEQYF. This chain links TRBV19 with TRBJ2-7; 9 bases are shared with TRBD1. The CDR3 is 15 residues long. From germline, CDR1 is LNHDA and CDR2 SQIVND (reference sequence). The J segment lost 3 bases and the V segment lost 2 bases, leaving 5 bases of the junction unmatched.

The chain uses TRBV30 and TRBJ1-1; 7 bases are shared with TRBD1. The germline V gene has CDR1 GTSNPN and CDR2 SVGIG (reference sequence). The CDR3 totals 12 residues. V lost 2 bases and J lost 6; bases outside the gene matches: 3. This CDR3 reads CAWSHRGAEAFF. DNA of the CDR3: TGTGCCTGGAGTCACAGGGGTGCTGAAGCTTTCTTT.

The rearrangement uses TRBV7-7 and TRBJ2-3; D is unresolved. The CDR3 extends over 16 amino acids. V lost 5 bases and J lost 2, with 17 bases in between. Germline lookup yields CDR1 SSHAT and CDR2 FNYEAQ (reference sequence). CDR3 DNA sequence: TGTGCCAGCAGCCCCAGGCTTGGGTCACCCACAGATACGCAGTATTTT. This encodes CASSPRLGSPTDTQYF.

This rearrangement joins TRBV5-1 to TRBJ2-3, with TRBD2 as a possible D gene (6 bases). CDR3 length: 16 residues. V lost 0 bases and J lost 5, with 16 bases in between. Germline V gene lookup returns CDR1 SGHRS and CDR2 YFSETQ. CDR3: CASSLGLGGGGDTQYF. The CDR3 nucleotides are TGCGCCAGCAGCTTGGGCCTCGGGGGTGGCGGAGATACGCAGTATTTT.

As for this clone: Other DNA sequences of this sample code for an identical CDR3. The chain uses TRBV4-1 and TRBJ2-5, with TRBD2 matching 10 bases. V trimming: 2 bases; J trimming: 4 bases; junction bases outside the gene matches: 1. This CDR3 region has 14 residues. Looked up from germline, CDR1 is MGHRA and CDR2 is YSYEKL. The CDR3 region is CASSQLAGVETQYF. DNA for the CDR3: TGCGCCAGCAGCCAACTAGCGGGAGTAGAGACCCAGTACTTC.

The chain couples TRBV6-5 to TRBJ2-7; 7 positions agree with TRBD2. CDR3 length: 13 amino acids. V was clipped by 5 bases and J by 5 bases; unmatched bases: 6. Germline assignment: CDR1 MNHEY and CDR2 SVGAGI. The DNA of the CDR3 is TGTGCCAGCAGTCTTCCGGGGGGTCACGAGCAGTACTTC. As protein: CASSLPGGHEQYF.

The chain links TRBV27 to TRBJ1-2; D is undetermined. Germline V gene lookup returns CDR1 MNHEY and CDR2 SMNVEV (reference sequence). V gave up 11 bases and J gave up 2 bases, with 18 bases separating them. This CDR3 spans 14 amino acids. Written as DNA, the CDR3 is TGTGCCGGCCCAAGCAGCGGACCAAACTATGGCTACACCTTC. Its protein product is CAGPSSGPNYGYTF.